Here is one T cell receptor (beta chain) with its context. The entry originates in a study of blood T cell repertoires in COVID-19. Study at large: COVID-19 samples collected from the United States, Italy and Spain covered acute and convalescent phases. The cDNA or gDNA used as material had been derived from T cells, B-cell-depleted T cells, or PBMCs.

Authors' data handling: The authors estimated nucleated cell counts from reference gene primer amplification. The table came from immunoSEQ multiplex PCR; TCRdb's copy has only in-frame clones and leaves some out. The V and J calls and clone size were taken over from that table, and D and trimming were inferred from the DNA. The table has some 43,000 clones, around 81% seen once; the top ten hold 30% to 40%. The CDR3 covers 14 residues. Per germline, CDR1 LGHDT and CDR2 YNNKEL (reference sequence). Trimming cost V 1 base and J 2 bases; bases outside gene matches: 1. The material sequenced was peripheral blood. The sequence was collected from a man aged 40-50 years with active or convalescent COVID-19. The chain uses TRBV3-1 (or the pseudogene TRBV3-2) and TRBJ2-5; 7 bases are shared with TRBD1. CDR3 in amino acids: CASSQVDRQETQYF. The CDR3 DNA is TGTGCCAGCAGCCAAGTGGACAGGCAAGAGACCCAGTACTTC.